In this sample, the clone carrying this T cell receptor (beta chain) turned up once. Antigen: not known. These data are taken from a study of T cell clonotyping in hematopoietic cell transplantation. The study's findings and limits: Graft donor and pretransplant recipient Inverse Simpson Index values predicted broader posttransplant TCR diversity. Pathologically expanded recipient clonotypes increased progressively from day 30 to day 180 as diversity fell.

Recipient blood drawn about 28 days pretransplant and days 30, 100, 180 after. This CDR3 contains 16 residues. Germline V CDR1 and CDR2: MDHEN, SYDVKM. Trimming took off 4 bases at V and 4 bases at J, with 17 bases between the two ends. Generated by immunoSEQ multiplex PCR, the TCRdb table keeps only in-frame clones and is missing some. The sample includes 7,500 to 9,500 clones, approximately 80% of them seen just once. This clonotype was obtained from a female patient aged 50-59 years who had an allogeneic stem cell transplant from an unrelated donor, so the T cells may come from the graft donor. Some clones in this sample may be carry-over from other donors' samples. The V and J genes are TRBV28 and TRBJ1-3, with D perhaps TRBD1 (5 bases). Sequencing was performed on peripheral blood mononuclear cells, taken 180 days after allogeneic stem cell transplant. CDR3 DNA: TGTGCCAGCAGTTCGTGGCAGGGAGTAGGAGGAAACACCATATATTTT. Protein: CASSSWQGVGGNTIYF.